The T cell receptor beta chain under discussion was sequenced for a study of CD8+ T cells in alopecia areata. For the study at large: For the treated group, dosing was oral tofacitinib at 5 to 10 mg twice daily.

Findings and caveats of the study: Many expanded lesional clones stayed in scalp and blood while on tofacitinib.

RNA extraction was followed by reverse transcription into cDNA, which acted as the sequencing template. The repertoire was sequenced with immunoSEQ multiplex PCR; TCRdb's copy has only in-frame clones and lacks some. The profile shows around 150,000 clones, less than 80% of them singletons. As for this clone: Antigen specificity is unknown.

V was cut by 5 bases and J by 1 base, with 12 bases left in between. In germline, CDR1 is SQVTM, CDR2 ANQGSEA. This CDR3 spans 15 amino acids. This sample's treatment: oral pan-JAK inhibitor, 5-10 mg twice daily. The origin of this receptor is a human donor with alopecia areata. Specimen: CD4+ T cells sorted from blood, collected at week 24, from a patient treated with tofacitinib. The rearrangement uses TRBV29-1 and TRBJ2-6; tentatively, D is TRBD2 (6 bases). CDR3 DNA sequence: TGCAGCGTTCGGCCGGGGAGGTCTGGGGCCAACGTCCTGACTTTC. Translating it yields CSVRPGRSGANVLTF.